This T cell receptor (beta chain) was obtained from a study of cytomegalovirus exposure and HLA in healthy donors. Study-level results: Cytomegalovirus association was listed for 164 TCR beta chains. Relative to equally common others, HLA-associated TCR beta chains showed greater clonal expansion in a later analysis.

Concerning this clone: The target antigen is unknown.

PCR primers comprised 60 Vbeta and 13 Jbeta primers. Measured with immunoSEQ multiplex PCR; TCRdb has only the in-frame clones, and not every one. Counted here are around 110,000 clones, over 60% occurring once; the ten biggest clones make up less than 2%. Germline CDR1 MGHDK, CDR2 SYGVNS. With 4 bases removed from V and 6 bases from J, the gap between germline ends came to 7 bases. The CDR3 has 13 amino acids. Sequencing used PBMCs. This receptor was identified in a man in his late teens or twenties in good health and CMV-seronegative. The chain uses TRBV25-1 and TRBJ1-6, with D possibly being TRBD1 (5 bases). CDR3 nucleotide sequence: TGTGCCAGCAGTGTGGGGGGTAATTCACCCCTCCACTTT. As protein: CASSVGGNSPLHF.